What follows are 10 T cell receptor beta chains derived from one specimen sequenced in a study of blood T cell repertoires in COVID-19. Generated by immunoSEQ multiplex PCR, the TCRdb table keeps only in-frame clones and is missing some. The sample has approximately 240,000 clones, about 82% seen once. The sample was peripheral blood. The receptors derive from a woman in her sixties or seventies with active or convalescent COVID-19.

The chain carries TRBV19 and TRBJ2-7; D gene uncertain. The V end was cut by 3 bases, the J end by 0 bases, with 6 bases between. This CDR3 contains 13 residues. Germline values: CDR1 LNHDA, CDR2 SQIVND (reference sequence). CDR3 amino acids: CASSITSSYEQYF. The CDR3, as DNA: TGTGCCAGTAGTATTACGAGCTCCTACGAGCAGTACTTC.

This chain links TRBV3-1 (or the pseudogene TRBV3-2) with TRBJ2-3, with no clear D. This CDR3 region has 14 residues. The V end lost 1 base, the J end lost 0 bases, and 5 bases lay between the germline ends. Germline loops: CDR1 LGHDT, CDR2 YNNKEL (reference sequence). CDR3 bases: TGTGCCAGCAGCCAAGGGCAGAGCACAGATACGCAGTATTTT. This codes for CASSQGQSTDTQYF.

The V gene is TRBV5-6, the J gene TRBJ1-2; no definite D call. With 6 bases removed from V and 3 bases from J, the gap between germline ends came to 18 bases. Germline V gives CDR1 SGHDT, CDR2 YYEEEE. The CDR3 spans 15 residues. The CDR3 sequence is CASTIRRSYYYGYTF. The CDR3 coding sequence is TGTGCCAGCACCATCCGCCGAAGTTACTACTATGGCTACACCTTC.

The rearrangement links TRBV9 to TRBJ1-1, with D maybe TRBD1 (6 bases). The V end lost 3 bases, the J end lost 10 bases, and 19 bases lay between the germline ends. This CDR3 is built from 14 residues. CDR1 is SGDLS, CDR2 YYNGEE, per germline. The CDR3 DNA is TGTGCCAGCAGCGCCGACAATGGGGGCAGGGGAGCTTTCTTT. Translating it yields CASSADNGGRGAFF.

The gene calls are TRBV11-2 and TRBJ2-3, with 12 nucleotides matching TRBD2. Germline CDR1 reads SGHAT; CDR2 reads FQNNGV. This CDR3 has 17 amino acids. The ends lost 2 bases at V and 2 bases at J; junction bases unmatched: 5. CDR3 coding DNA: TGTGCCAGCAGCTTAACTAGCGGGAGGCCTCACACAGATACGCAGTATTTT. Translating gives CASSLTSGRPHTDTQYF. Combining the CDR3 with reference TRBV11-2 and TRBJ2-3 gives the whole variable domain EAGVAQSPRYKIIEKRQSVAFWCNPISGHATLYWYQQILGQGPKLLIQFQNNGVVDDSQLPKDRFSAERLKGVDSTLKIQPAKLEDSAVYLCASSLTSGRPHTDTQYFGPGTRLTVL.

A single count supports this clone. The CDR3 sequence is CASRKDSQETQYF. In nucleotides, the CDR3 is TGTGCCAGCAGGAAGGACAGCCAAGAGACCCAGTACTTC. The chain employs TRBV6-5 and TRBJ2-5; possible D gene TRBD1, 6 bases. Deletions cut 6 bases from V and 1 base from J, with 9 bases between. The CDR3 consists of 13 residues. Germline V gene lookup returns CDR1 MNHEY and CDR2 SVGAGI.

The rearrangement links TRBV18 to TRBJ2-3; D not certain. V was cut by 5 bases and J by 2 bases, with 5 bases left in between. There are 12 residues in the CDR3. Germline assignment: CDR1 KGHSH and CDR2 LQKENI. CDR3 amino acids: CASSTNTDTQYF. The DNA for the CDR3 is TGTGCCAGCTCAACAAACACAGATACGCAGTATTTT.

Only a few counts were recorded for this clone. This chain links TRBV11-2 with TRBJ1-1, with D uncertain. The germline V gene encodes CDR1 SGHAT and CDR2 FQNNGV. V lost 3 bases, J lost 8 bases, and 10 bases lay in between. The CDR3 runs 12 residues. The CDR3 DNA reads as TGTGCCAGCAGCTTCTCAAATAGAGAAGCTTTCTTT. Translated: CASSFSNREAFF.

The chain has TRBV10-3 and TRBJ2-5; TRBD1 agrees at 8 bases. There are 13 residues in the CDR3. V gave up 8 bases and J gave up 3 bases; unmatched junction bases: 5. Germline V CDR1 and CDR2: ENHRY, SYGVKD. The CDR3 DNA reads TGTGCCATCTCCGGGACAGGAAAAGAGACCCAGTACTTC. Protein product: CAISGTGKETQYF.

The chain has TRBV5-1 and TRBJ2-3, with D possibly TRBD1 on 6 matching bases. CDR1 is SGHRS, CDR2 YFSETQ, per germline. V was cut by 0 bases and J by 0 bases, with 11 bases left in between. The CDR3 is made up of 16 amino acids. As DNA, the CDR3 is TGCGCCAGCAGCTTGGTTCCAGGGGCGAGCACAGATACGCAGTATTTT. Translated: CASSLVPGASTDTQYF.